These T cell receptor beta chains were read from a single sample in a study of blood T cell repertoires in COVID-19. The table came from immunoSEQ multiplex PCR; TCRdb's copy has only in-frame clones and leaves some out. The repertoire holds roughly 220,000 clones, with roughly 89% as singletons. The sample taken for sequencing was PBMCs or T cells enriched from blood (not recorded which). The source of these receptors is a man in his thirties or forties who had been exposed to COVID-19. The CDR3 runs from the conserved cysteine through the conserved F or W. D genes are given only for firm matches. Clone size is given for some rows only: seen once, a few or many times, or a class if the clone is expanded.

D | J | size | V | DNA | CDR3
TRBD2 | TRBJ2-2 | once | TRBV12-3/TRBV12-4 | TGTGCCAGCACCAGGGACTACGGGGAGCTGTTTTTT | CASTRDYGELFF
- | TRBJ1-6 | - | TRBV5-1 | TGCGCCAGCAGTTTAACAGGGAGCTCCTATAATTCACCCCTCCACTTT | CASSLTGSSYNSPLHF
- | TRBJ2-1 | - | TRBV30 | TGTGCCTGGAGCAGCTCCTACAATGAGCAGTTCTTC | CAWSSSYNEQFF
- | TRBJ2-7 | - | TRBV4-1 | TGCGCCAGCAGCCTCCAGCAGGGGGGAGGCTACGAGCAGTACTTC | CASSLQQGGGYEQYF
- | TRBJ1-5 | - | TRBV5-1 | TGCGCCAGCAGCCCGAGCTCTTCAGGGGGCAATCAGCCCCAGCATTTT | CASSPSSSGGNQPQHF
- | TRBJ2-3 | - | TRBV7-8 | TGTGCCAGCAGCCTGAGGCCCGGGAACACCTTCACAGATACGCAGTATTTT | CASSLRPGNTFTDTQYF
- | TRBJ1-2 | - | TRBV4-1 | TGCGCCAGCAGCCAACAGAGTGTGGGGGCGGATGGCTACACCTTC | CASSQQSVGADGYTF
- | TRBJ1-5 | - | TRBV28 | TGTGCCAGCAGGTTTTCCCAGCGATCCCAGCATTTT | CASRFSQRSQHF
TRBD1 | TRBJ2-1 | - | TRBV5-4 | TGTGCCAGCAGCCACCGGACAGGGGATGATGAGCAGTTCTTC | CASSHRTGDDEQFF
- | TRBJ2-5 | - | TRBV9 | TGTGCCAGCGGGAGAACAGAATCCTTAGAAGAGACCCAGTACTTC | CASGRTESLEETQYF
- | TRBJ1-4 | - | TRBV6-5 | TGTGCCAGCCGGCGAGGAGCAACTAATGAAAAACTGTTTTTT | CASRRGATNEKLFF
- | TRBJ2-3 | - | TRBV9 | TGTGCCAGCAGCCCCTTAGGAGCGCCCCTTCGCACAGATACGCAGTATTTT | CASSPLGAPLRTDTQYF
- | TRBJ2-3 | - | TRBV9 | TGTGCCAGCAGCCCCCGTCCGACAGGAGACACAGATACGCAGTATTTT | CASSPRPTGDTDTQYF
- | TRBJ2-1 | - | TRBV11-2 | TGTGCCAGCAGCCCGTACAATGAGCAGTTCTTC | CASSPYNEQFF
- | TRBJ1-4 | - | TRBV5-1 | TGCGCCAGCAGCTTGGAACGGGGACTCCTAACAACTAATGAAAAACTGTTTTTT | CASSLERGLLTTNEKLFF